A selection of T cell receptor beta chains follows, all from one sample in a study of shared clonotypes between healthy human individuals. TCRdb's copy holds only in-frame clones and misses some; the assay was immunoSEQ multiplex PCR. The sample has under 650,000 clones, 90% to 97% seen once. The specimen sequenced was naive CD4+ T cells sorted from blood. These receptors were collected from a woman in her twenties or thirties in good health. The CDR3 runs from the conserved cysteine through the conserved F or W. The D gene is left open where the match is weak. Clone size is shown for a subset of rows, as once, few, many or a class of expanded clone.

TRBV5-8	.	TRBJ1-5	.	TGTGCCAGCAGCTTAGCGGGGAGGGGCAATCAGCCCCAGCATTTT	CASSLAGRGNQPQHF
TRBV4-2	.	TRBJ2-7	.	TGTGCCAGCAGCCCCCGTTACAGACCTTACGAGCAGTACTTC	CASSPRYRPYEQYF
TRBV6-7	.	TRBJ2-2	.	TGTGCCAGCAGTTATAGGGGACTGAATACCGGGGAGCTGTTTTTT	CASSYRGLNTGELFF
TRBV11-2	once	TRBJ2-7	TRBD2	TGTGCCAGCAGCTTAACGGCGACTAGCGGGACCTACGAGCAGTACTTC	CASSLTATSGTYEQYF
TRBV5-1	.	TRBJ2-7	.	TGCGCCAGCAGCTTGGGACTAGATGTCTACGAGCAGTACTTC	CASSLGLDVYEQYF
TRBV19	.	TRBJ2-1	.	TGTGCCAGTAGTATAACCGGGATTTCCTACAATGAGCAGTTCTTC	CASSITGISYNEQFF
TRBV9	.	TRBJ2-2	.	TGTGCCAGCAGCGTAGGTGGGAGTATTGCCGGGGAGCTGTTTTTT	CASSVGGSIAGELFF
TRBV19	.	TRBJ1-5	.	TGTGCCAGTAGTCAATATAGCAATCAGCCCCAGCATTTT	CASSQYSNQPQHF
TRBV27	.	TRBJ2-1	TRBD2	TGTGCCAGCAGTTTCGGTAACCGGCGGCGCGGGAGGGCCCTCGACAATGAGCAGTTCTTC	CASSFGNRRRGRALDNEQFF
TRBV25-1	.	TRBJ1-6	.	TGTGCCAGCAGTCAGGGGCGCTCCTATAATTCACCCCTCCACTTT	CASSQGRSYNSPLHF
TRBV10-3	.	TRBJ2-2	.	TGTGCCATCTCGCAGGCGAACACCGGGGAGCTGTTTTTT	CAISQANTGELFF
TRBV7-2	.	TRBJ2-7	TRBD2	TGTGCCAGCAGCTTAGCTACTAGCGTACCCTACGAGCAGTACTTC	CASSLATSVPYEQYF
TRBV30	.	TRBJ2-3	.	TGTGCCTGGAGTACAGGGCTAAGCACAGATACGCAGTATTTT	CAWSTGLSTDTQYF
TRBV7-9	.	TRBJ2-7	.	TGTGCCAGCAGCTTAGCGGGCTCCGGGACGTCGAAAGTCTACGAGCAGTACTTC	CASSLAGSGTSKVYEQYF
TRBV11-2	.	TRBJ2-1	TRBD2	TGTGCCAGCACCTCGGGGGGGCGGGTAAGCTACAATGAGCAGTTCTTC	CASTSGGRVSYNEQFF
TRBV2	.	TRBJ2-1	.	TGTGCCAGCAGTGTCCCAGACAGTTACAATGAGCAGTTCTTC	CASSVPDSYNEQFF
TRBV19	.	TRBJ1-2	.	TGTGCCAGTAGGAGCACAGCGACATTTGGAGGAGGCTACACCTTC	CASRSTATFGGGYTF
TRBV6-6	.	TRBJ2-3	TRBD1	TGTGCCAGCAGTTACGGATTGACAGGGTCCACAGATACGCAGTATTTT	CASSYGLTGSTDTQYF
TRBV19	once	TRBJ2-1	TRBD2	TGTGCCAGTAGTATTAGCGGGACCTACAATGAGCAGTTCTTC	CASSISGTYNEQFF
TRBV14	.	TRBJ2-7	.	TGTGCCAGCAGCCAAGTTGGAGGACAGATAGGAGACGAGCAGTACTTC	CASSQVGGQIGDEQYF
TRBV6-1	.	TRBJ2-7	.	TGTGCCAGCAGTGGGACAGCCTACTACGAGCAGTACTTC	CASSGTAYYEQYF
TRBV27	.	TRBJ2-6	TRBD1	TGTGCCAGCAGTTTATTTACAGGGGGCGCGGTGAGTGGGGCCAACGTCCTGACTTTC	CASSLFTGGAVSGANVLTF
TRBV28	.	TRBJ1-5	.	TGTGCCAGCAGCCCTACAGAAAGCAATCAGCCCCAGCATTTT	CASSPTESNQPQHF
TRBV5-1	.	TRBJ1-1	TRBD1	TGCGCCAGCAGACAGGGGTTAGGGACTGAAGCTTTCTTT	CASRQGLGTEAFF
TRBV29-1	.	TRBJ2-5	TRBD2	TGCAGCGTCGACCCGGGACTAGCGGGAGGGCAAGAGACCCAGTACTTC	CSVDPGLAGGQETQYF
TRBV28	.	TRBJ2-7	.	TGTGCCAGCTACGGCCACCAGGCCGCCTACGAGCAGTACTTC	CASYGHQAAYEQYF
TRBV10-3	.	TRBJ2-4	.	TGTGCCATCAGTGAGTCGACAGTAGCGATAAACATTCAGTACTTC	CAISESTVAINIQYF
TRBV18	.	TRBJ2-1	.	TGTGCCAGCTCACCACTGGAAAGCTCCTACAATGAGCAGTTCTTC	CASSPLESSYNEQFF
TRBV25-1	.	TRBJ2-7	TRBD1	TGTGCCAGCAGTGAACAGGGTGGGACAGGCCACTACGAGCAGTACTTC	CASSEQGGTGHYEQYF
TRBV28	.	TRBJ1-2	.	TGTGCCAGCATGAATGAGGAGGGGTATGGCTACACCTTC	CASMNEEGYGYTF
TRBV29-1	.	TRBJ2-1	.	TGCGCGACTAGTAATCATGAGCAGTTCTTC	CATSNHEQFF
TRBV5-1	.	TRBJ2-1	.	TGCGCCAGCAGCTTGTTTGGGACGAGCAATGAGCAGTTCTTC	CASSLFGTSNEQFF
TRBV27	.	TRBJ1-4	.	TGTGCCAGCAGTTCTCGGGGTGAAAAACTGTTTTTT	CASSSRGEKLFF
TRBV30	.	TRBJ1-6	.	TGTGCCTGGAGTGTGCCGCAGTTTAATTCACCCCTCCACTTT	CAWSVPQFNSPLHF
TRBV4-1	.	TRBJ2-4	.	TGCGCCAGCAGCCAAGAATCAGGGACAGCCAAAAACATTCAGTACTTC	CASSQESGTAKNIQYF
TRBV7-9	.	TRBJ2-1	TRBD2	TGTGCCAGCACCCCGGGACTAGCGGGAGCGGGGGACAATGAGCAGTTCTTC	CASTPGLAGAGDNEQFF
TRBV19	.	TRBJ1-5	.	TGTGCCAGTAGTACCTCTTTTCGGAAGGGCAATCAGCCCCAGCATTTT	CASSTSFRKGNQPQHF